The present T cell receptor (beta chain) was sequenced within a study of T cells expressing NK-cell markers (dated by TCRdb to 2020 to 2022). About the study as a whole: In sorted CD3+CD56+NKG2C+, CD3+CD56+NKG2C- and CD3+CD56-NKG2C+ T-cell subsets from several donors, TCR beta-chain repertoires were profiled. Of the eight sequenced donors, seven were found to be HCMV-seropositive and one was found to be HCMV-seronegative. The eight sequenced donors were randomly selected healthy volunteers, three men and five women. Sequencing of the libraries produced 2 x 150 bp reads on Illumina HiSeq 2000/2500, MiSeq or NextSeq.

The cysteine opens and the phenylalanine closes a CDR3 of 14 amino acids. Only the protein sequence is given. The germline V gene yields SGHRS for CDR1 and YFSETQ for CDR2. Findings and caveats that apply to the study as a whole: In several donors, the dominant CD3+CD56+NKG2C+ clonotypes were found to rank among the top 10 CD8+ clonotypes and to make up roughly 1.0-7.0% of CD8+ T cells. Those dominant clonotypes were again the most abundant among CD3+CD56-NKG2C+ cells in a few donors, at roughly 28.3-60.1%. Whether the expanded NKG2C-expressing T cell clones were specific for HCMV antigens was left unclear.

The sample was run on an Illumina HiSeq 2000. The TCR beta cDNA libraries were made using 5'RACE template switching, a step that added both a universal primer site and unique molecular identifiers. Priming for cDNA synthesis came from the TCR beta constant segment, and two successive PCR amplification steps followed. The original pipeline was this. MIGEC handled demultiplexing of the reads and grouping by UMI, while MiTCR was used to assemble and quantify clonotypes. To remove erroneous sequences, TCR cDNA sequences were retained only when supported by two or more reads. The tcR package was used for downstream repertoire analysis, with clonotypes matched between fractions based on CDR3 nucleotide sequence plus V segment. VDJmatch was used to annotate antigen specificity against VDJdb, with one amino acid substitution in CDR3 permitted. The reads went through TCRdb reprocessing, and each CDR3 protein sequence gets one entry with no DNA. The V and J calls here are based on TCRdb, not the publication. The table for this sample shows 500,000 to 600,000 distinct CDR3 sequences. Jointly, the top ten make up around 3.3% of the sample.

For this clonotype: There is no known antigen for this receptor.

HCMV serostatus was determined by detecting HCMV-specific IgG in serum with a commercial ELISA kit. Ficoll density gradient centrifugation was used to isolate peripheral blood mononuclear cells from blood. This sequence originates from a man aged 18 to 30 in good health. Donor details come from another sample of the same person, matched by shared clones. The sample consisted of blood T cells: a sorted CD56 or NKG2C T cell subset, CD4+ or CD8+ T cells, or bulk PBMC T cells (not recorded which). The chain employs TRBV5-1 and TRBJ2-5; absent DNA, TCRdb's TRBD1 call cannot be checked. The CDR3 protein sequence reads: CASIPGTSTETQYF.